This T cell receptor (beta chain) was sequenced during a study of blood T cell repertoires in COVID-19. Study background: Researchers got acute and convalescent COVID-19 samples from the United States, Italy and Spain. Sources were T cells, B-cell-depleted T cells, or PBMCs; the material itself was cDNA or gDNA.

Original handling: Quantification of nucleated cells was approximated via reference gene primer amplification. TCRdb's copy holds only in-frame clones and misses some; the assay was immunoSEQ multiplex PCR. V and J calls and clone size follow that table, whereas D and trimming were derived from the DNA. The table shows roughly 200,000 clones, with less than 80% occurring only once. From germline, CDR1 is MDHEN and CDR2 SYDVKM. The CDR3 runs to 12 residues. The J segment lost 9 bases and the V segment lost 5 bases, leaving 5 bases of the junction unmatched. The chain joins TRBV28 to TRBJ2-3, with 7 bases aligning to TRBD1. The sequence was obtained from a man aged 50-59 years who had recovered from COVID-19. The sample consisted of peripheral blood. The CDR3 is CASSDRARTQYF. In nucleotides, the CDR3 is TGTGCCAGCAGTGACAGGGCCAGGACGCAGTATTTT.